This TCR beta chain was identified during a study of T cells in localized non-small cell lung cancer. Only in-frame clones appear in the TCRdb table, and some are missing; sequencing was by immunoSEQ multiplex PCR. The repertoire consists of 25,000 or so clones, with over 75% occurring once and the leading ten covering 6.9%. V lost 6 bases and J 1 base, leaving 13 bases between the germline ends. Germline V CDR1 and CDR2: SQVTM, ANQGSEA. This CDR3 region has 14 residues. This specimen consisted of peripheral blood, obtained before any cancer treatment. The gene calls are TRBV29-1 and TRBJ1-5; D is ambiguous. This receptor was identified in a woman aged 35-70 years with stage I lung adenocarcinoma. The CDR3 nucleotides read TGCAGCGTCGCCCAAGGGAACAGCAATCAGCCCCAGCATTTT. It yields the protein CSVAQGNSNQPQHF.